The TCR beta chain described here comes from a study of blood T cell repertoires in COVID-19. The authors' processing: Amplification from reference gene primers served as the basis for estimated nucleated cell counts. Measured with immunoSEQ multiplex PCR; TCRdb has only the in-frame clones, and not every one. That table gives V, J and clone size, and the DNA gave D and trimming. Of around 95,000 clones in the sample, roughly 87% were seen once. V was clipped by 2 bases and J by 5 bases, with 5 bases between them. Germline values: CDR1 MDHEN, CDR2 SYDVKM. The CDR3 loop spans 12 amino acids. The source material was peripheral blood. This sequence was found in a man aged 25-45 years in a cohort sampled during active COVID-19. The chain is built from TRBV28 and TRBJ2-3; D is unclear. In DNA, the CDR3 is TGTGCCAGCAGTTTACGGGTAGATACGCAGTATTTT. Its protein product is CASSLRVDTQYF.